Presented here are 16 T cell receptor beta chains from one specimen sequenced in a study of beta chain features in type 1 diabetes. General study points: A moderate, significant TCRB CDR3 shortening appeared in type 1 diabetes across four CD4+ subsets.

The sequenced template was cDNA made from the entire isolated RNA. Here immunoSEQ multiplex PCR was the method, and the copy in TCRdb shows in-frame clones only, minus some. The sample carries around 310,000 clones, 13% recorded once. The antigens of these receptors remain unknown. The sample consisted of naive CD4+ T cells from blood. The receptors stem from a woman aged 18-29 years with type 1 diabetes.

The chain couples TRBV21-1 to TRBJ1-5; TRBD1 is the table's D call and was not checked against the DNA. TRBV21-1 is a listed pseudogene. The CDR3 spans 20 residues. The CDR3 DNA sequence: TGTGCCAGCAGCAAAGTACAAAGGGACAGGGGAAAAAATAGCAATCAGCCCCAGCATTTT. It specifies CASSKVQRDRGKNSNQPQHF.

Worth noting for this clone: This specimen includes other DNA sequences encoding the same CDR3. The chain couples TRBV7-2 to TRBJ2-5; D unclear. Germline V lookup: CDR1 SGHTA, CDR2 FQGNSA. This CDR3 is built from 14 residues. V shed 1 base and J shed 1 base, with 7 bases lying between them. The CDR3 DNA is TGTGCCAGCAGCTTAGGAGGCAGCCAAGAGACCCAGTACTTC. This translates into CASSLGGSQETQYF.

The V and J genes are TRBV11-2 and TRBJ2-5, with D perhaps matching TRBD1 (5 bases). V was shortened by 5 bases and J by 5 bases, with 12 bases between the two germline ends. Germline CDR1 and CDR2: SGHAT and FQNNGV. The CDR3 loop spans 13 amino acids. CDR3 in DNA: TGTGCCAGCAGCCCCGGGCCAGGGGAGACCCAGTACTTC. Translated, it gives CASSPGPGETQYF. The variable domain in full, completed from reference TRBV11-2 and TRBJ2-5, reads EAGVAQSPRYKIIEKRQSVAFWCNPISGHATLYWYQQILGQGPKLLIQFQNNGVVDDSQLPKDRFSAERLKGVDSTLKIQPAKLEDSAVYLCASSPGPGETQYFGPGTRLLVL.

The chain links TRBV10-3 to TRBJ2-4, with D possibly being TRBD2 (6 bases). Between the trimmed V and J ends, which lost 0 bases and 11 bases, there was a span of 11 bases. The germline gives CDR1 ENHRY, CDR2 SYGVKD. The CDR3 is made up of 13 amino acids. CDR3 in amino acids: CAISESTREFQYF. The CDR3 DNA sequence: TGTGCCATCAGTGAGTCGACCCGGGAGTTTCAGTACTTC.

In its sample, this clone was seen a few times. V is TRBV5-1 and J is TRBJ2-1, with 8 bases that match TRBD2. Losses at the gene ends were 2 bases for V and 4 bases for J; bases not matched to a gene: 8. CDR1 and CDR2 (germline): SGHRS, YFSETQ. CDR3 length equals 16 residues. In DNA, the CDR3 is TGCGCCAGCAGCTTCTTCCCGGGACTAGGTTACAATGAGCAGTTCTTC. It codes for CASSFFPGLGYNEQFF. The variable domain in full, completed from reference TRBV5-1 and TRBJ2-1, reads KAGVTQTPRYLIKTRGQQVTLSCSPISGHRSVSWYQQTPGQGLQFLFEYFSETQRNKGNFPGRFSGRQFSNSRSEMNVSTLELGDSALYLCASSFFPGLGYNEQFFGPGTRLTVL.

The chain employs TRBV5-4 and TRBJ2-6, with D perhaps TRBD1 (6 bases). V gave up 4 bases and J gave up 0 bases, with 8 bases separating them. The CDR3 runs to 15 residues. Germline V gene sequence: CDR1 SGHNT, CDR2 YYREEE (reference sequence). The CDR3 spells CASSHRDSGANVLTF. DNA of the CDR3: TGTGCCAGCAGCCACAGGGACTCTGGGGCCAACGTCCTGACTTTC.

This clone has only a few counts. The same CDR3 can be traced to other DNA sequences in this sample. The chain is built from TRBV28 and TRBJ1-2, with D unclear. CDR3 length: 12 amino acids. V gave up 2 bases and J gave up 5 bases, with 6 bases separating them. Germline CDR1 MDHEN, CDR2 SYDVKM. The CDR3 spells CASSLGSYGYTF. For the CDR3, the DNA is TGTGCCAGCAGTTTAGGTAGTTATGGCTACACCTTC.

This chain joins TRBV7-9 and TRBJ2-1; 11 bases are shared with TRBD2. Germline V CDR1 and CDR2: SEHNR, FQNEAQ (reference sequence). Trimming took 5 bases from V and 2 from J; bases not matched to a gene: 8. The CDR3 totals 17 residues. The CDR3 DNA is TGTGCCAGCAGCCCCGGGGTAGCGGGAGGGACCTACAATGAGCAGTTCTTC. This codes for CASSPGVAGGTYNEQFF.

This clone turned up a few times. This chain links TRBV18 with TRBJ2-4; D not certain. Germline V CDR1 and CDR2: KGHSH, LQKENI. The CDR3 consists of 13 residues. The V end lost 1 base, the J end lost 8 bases, and 9 bases lay between the germline ends. The CDR3 bases are TGTGCCAGCTCACCACAAGGAGTCGACATTCAGTACTTC. Amino acid sequence: CASSPQGVDIQYF.

The rearrangement uses TRBV21-1 and TRBJ2-3; the table's D call, TRBD2, was not checked against the DNA. TRBV21-1 is a known pseudogene. This CDR3 spans 17 amino acids. CDR3 protein: CASSNSEAGAPTDTQYF. The CDR3 nucleotides are TGTGCCAGCAGCAATTCGGAAGCGGGAGCGCCCACAGATACGCAGTATTTT.

This chain uses TRBV5-1 with TRBJ2-1, with 10 bases aligning to TRBD2. Germline V gene sequence: CDR1 SGHRS, CDR2 YFSETQ. This CDR3 has 16 residues. With 4 bases clipped from V and 4 bases from J, the junction kept 8 bases outside the gene matches. The CDR3 sequence is CASSNQLAGRYNEQFF. CDR3 DNA sequence: TGCGCCAGCAGCAATCAACTAGCGGGGAGATACAATGAGCAGTTCTTC. Drawing the rest from reference TRBV5-1 and TRBJ2-1, the complete variable domain is KAGVTQTPRYLIKTRGQQVTLSCSPISGHRSVSWYQQTPGQGLQFLFEYFSETQRNKGNFPGRFSGRQFSNSRSEMNVSTLELGDSALYLCASSNQLAGRYNEQFFGPGTRLTVL.

The chain employs TRBV5-4 and TRBJ2-1; 7 nucleotides line up with TRBD2. Trimming cost V 4 bases and J 10 bases; bases outside gene matches: 5. Looked up from germline, CDR1 is SGHNT and CDR2 is YYREEE (reference sequence). This CDR3 region has 12 residues. The CDR3 reads CASSPWEGEQFF. The DNA of the CDR3 is TGTGCCAGCAGCCCCTGGGAGGGAGAGCAGTTCTTC.

This clone was counted only a few times. This chain joins TRBV2 and TRBJ2-2; TRBD1 aligns across 7 bases. J lost 4 bases, V lost 5 bases, and 4 bases had no gene match. The CDR3 extends over 14 amino acids. The germline gives CDR1 SNHLY, CDR2 FYNNEI. CDR3 region: CASSPDRVTGELFF. In nucleotides, the CDR3 is TGTGCCAGCAGTCCCGACAGGGTCACCGGGGAGCTGTTTTTT.

V is TRBV4-2 and J is TRBJ1-2, with TRBD1 as a possible D gene (5 bases). The CDR3 totals 14 residues. V was cut by 0 bases and J by 6 bases, with 11 bases left in between. Germline V CDR1 and CDR2: LGHNA, YNFKEQ. The CDR3 nucleotides are TGTGCCAGCAGCCAAGACGCAGGGATTCATGGCTACACCTTC. Translation: CASSQDAGIHGYTF.

Only a few counts were recorded for this clone. The chain uses TRBV2 and TRBJ2-6; 7 positions match TRBD1. The CDR3 runs 16 residues. Unmatched junction bases numbered 5, after V lost 5 bases and J lost 1 base. The V gene's germline CDR1 is SNHLY and CDR2 FYNNEI. The CDR3 DNA is TGTGCCAGCAGTAGGGACAGCCGTTCTGGGGCCAACGTCCTGACTTTC. Translating gives CASSRDSRSGANVLTF.

The V call is TRBV20-1, the J call TRBJ2-1; D remains unclear. In germline, CDR1 is DFQATT, CDR2 SNEGSKA (reference sequence). The CDR3 runs 11 residues. Trimming shortened V by 3 bases and J by 9 bases, and 9 bases separated the two germline ends. CDR3 nucleotide sequence: TGCAGTGCTAGCTCTAACCTTGAGCAGTTCTTC. Its protein is CSASSNLEQFF.